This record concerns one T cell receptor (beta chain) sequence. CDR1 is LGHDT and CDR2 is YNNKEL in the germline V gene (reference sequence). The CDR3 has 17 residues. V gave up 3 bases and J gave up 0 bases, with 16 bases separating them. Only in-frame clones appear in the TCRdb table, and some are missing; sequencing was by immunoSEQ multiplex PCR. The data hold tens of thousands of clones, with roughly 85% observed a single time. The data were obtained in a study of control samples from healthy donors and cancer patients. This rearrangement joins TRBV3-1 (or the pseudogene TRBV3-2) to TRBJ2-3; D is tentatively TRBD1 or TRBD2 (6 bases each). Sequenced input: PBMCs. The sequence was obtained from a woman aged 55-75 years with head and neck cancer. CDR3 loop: CASSHSKGGSSTDTQYF. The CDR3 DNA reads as TGTGCCAGCAGCCATTCCAAGGGGGGCTCTAGCACAGATACGCAGTATTTT.